A single sample is the source of the 20 T cell receptor beta chains below, sequenced in a study of T cell responses to AZD1222 COVID-19 vaccine. Assay used: immunoSEQ multiplex PCR; TCRdb lists only in-frame clones, some missing. There are fewer than 140,000 clones in the sample; about 90% occur only once, and 6.5% to 10% lies in the top ten. Source: peripheral blood, taken 28 days after the second AZD1222 dose. These receptors were collected from an adult who received the AZD1222 COVID-19 vaccine.

The V call is TRBV18, the J call TRBJ2-5; D uncertain. V lost 4 bases and J 2 bases, leaving 23 bases between the germline ends. From germline, CDR1 is KGHSH and CDR2 LQKENI. This CDR3 is 18 amino acids long. The CDR3 here is CASSQGKTWGLGQETQYF. The CDR3 DNA sequence: TGTGCCAGCTCACAAGGAAAAACCTGGGGATTGGGGCAAGAGACCCAGTACTTC. Filled out from reference TRBV18 and TRBJ2-5, the complete variable domain reads NAGVMQNPRHLVRRRGQEARLRCSPMKGHSHVYWYRQLPEEGLKFMVYLQKENIIDESGMPKERFSAEFPKEGPSILRIQQVVRGDSAAYFCASSQGKTWGLGQETQYFGPGTRLLVL.

The chain combines TRBV7-9 with TRBJ2-2; D possibly corresponds to TRBD1 (6 bases). This CDR3 contains 15 residues. Germline CDR1 is SEHNR and CDR2 is FQNEAQ (reference sequence). Trimming left V 2 bases short and J 7 bases short, with 14 bases between. The CDR3 region is CASSLTLGGGGELFF. As DNA, the CDR3 is TGTGCCAGCAGCTTAACTCTTGGGGGCGGCGGGGAGCTGTTTTTT.

This clone was detected only once. The chain has TRBV28 and TRBJ2-7, with D perhaps given as TRBD1 or TRBD2 (7 bases each). The germline gives CDR1 MDHEN, CDR2 SYDVKM. CDR3 length: 14 amino acids. The V end was cut by 7 bases, the J end by 3 bases, with 16 bases between. CDR3 DNA: TGTGCCAGCACCCCAGGGGGGGGATTCTACGAGCAGTACTTC. Translated, it gives CASTPGGGFYEQYF. The whole variable domain, filled in from reference TRBV28 and TRBJ2-7, reads DVKVTQSSRYLVKRTGEKVFLECVQDMDHENMFWYRQDPGLGLRLIYFSYDVKMKEKGDIPEGYSVSREKKERFSLILESASTNQTSMYLCASTPGGGFYEQYFGPGTRLTVT.

The rearrangement links TRBV7-2 to TRBJ1-5; a possible D gene is TRBD1 (6 bases). CDR1 and CDR2 from the germline V gene are SGHTA and FQGNSA. CDR3 size: 14 residues. V dropped 5 bases and J dropped 0 bases, with 8 bases sitting between them. CDR3 nucleotides: TGTGCCAGCAGCCAGGGACATAGCAATCAGCCCCAGCATTTT. This sequence encodes CASSQGHSNQPQHF.

This chain uses TRBV7-9 with TRBJ1-3; weak D call: TRBD1 (5 bases). This CDR3 is built from 15 residues. The V end was cut by 3 bases, the J end by 3 bases, with 12 bases between. The germline CDR1 and CDR2 sequences are SEHNR and FQNEAQ (reference sequence). DNA for the CDR3: TGTGCCAGCAGCTTGATCCAGGGATTTGGAAACACCATATATTTT. Its protein product is CASSLIQGFGNTIYF.

V and J are TRBV9 and TRBJ1-6, with a tentative D call TRBD1 (6 bases). The germline V gene has CDR1 SGDLS and CDR2 YYNGEE. V was shortened by 4 bases and J by 8 bases, with 19 bases between the two germline ends. The CDR3 contains 16 residues. In DNA form, the CDR3 reads TGTGCCAGCAGCTTTTCCTCAGGGGAGCTTTATTCACCCCTCCACTTT. It is translated as CASSFSSGELYSPLHF.

V usage is TRBV18 and J usage is TRBJ2-5, with D uncertain. Germline CDR1 KGHSH, CDR2 LQKENI. The CDR3 runs to 12 residues. The V gene lost 3 bases and the J gene lost 1 base, with 3 bases spanning the gap. The CDR3 reads CASSPPQETQYF. The CDR3 nucleotides read TGTGCCAGCTCACCGCCCCAAGAGACCCAGTACTTC.

CDR3 sequence: CASSTTHQPQHF. The CDR3 bases are TGTGCCAGCAGTACGACCCATCAGCCCCAGCATTTT. J is TRBJ1-5 and V is TRBV6-2 or TRBV6-3; D ambiguous. The V gene lost 5 bases and the J gene lost 5 bases, with 7 bases spanning the gap. The CDR3 sequence is 12 residues long. Germline loops: CDR1 MNHEY, CDR2 SVGEGT.

V gene TRBV9 combines with J gene TRBJ1-1; D is possibly TRBD1 (6 bases). The CDR3 consists of 14 residues. V gave up 3 bases and J gave up 6 bases, with 15 bases separating them. Germline lookup yields CDR1 SGDLS and CDR2 YYNGEE. The CDR3 sequence: CASSDTGFGAEAFF. In DNA, the CDR3 is TGTGCCAGCAGCGACACAGGGTTTGGGGCTGAAGCTTTCTTT.

The chain combines TRBV15 with TRBJ2-1; D is possibly TRBD1 (5 bases). The CDR3 runs 19 residues. Germline V gene data show CDR1 as LNHNV and CDR2 as YYDKDF (reference sequence). V was trimmed by 5 bases and J by 0 bases, leaving 23 bases between them. The CDR3 coding sequence is TGTGCCACCAGCCCAACTTGGGGCACTGGGGCCAGCTCCTACAATGAGCAGTTCTTC. Amino acid sequence: CATSPTWGTGASSYNEQFF.

This chain links TRBV6-5 with TRBJ2-7, with D tentatively TRBD2 (5 bases). This CDR3 contains 13 residues. Germline V gene lookup returns CDR1 MNHEY and CDR2 SVGAGI. V lost 4 bases to trimming and J lost 5 bases, with 12 bases between them. In DNA, the CDR3 is TGTGCCAGCAGTTTAGACGGGGTTCACGAGCAGTACTTC. This translates into CASSLDGVHEQYF.

This chain connects TRBV7-2 to TRBJ2-2; tentatively, D is TRBD1 (6 bases). CDR1 and CDR2 from the germline V gene are SGHTA and FQGNSA. Between the trimmed V and J ends, which lost 5 bases and 7 bases, there was a span of 20 bases. The length of the CDR3 is 16 residues. CDR3 sequence reads: CASSPTGTSYIGELFF. In nucleotides, the CDR3 is TGTGCCAGCAGCCCGACCGGGACATCATACATCGGGGAGCTGTTTTTT.

The V and J genes are TRBV7-3 and TRBJ2-2; TRBD2 matches 12 bases. Looked up from germline, CDR1 is SGHTA and CDR2 is FQGTGA. V gave up 5 bases and J gave up 4 bases; unmatched junction bases: 2. The CDR3 length is 15 residues. As DNA, the CDR3 is TGTGCCAGCAGCCGGGGACTAGCGGGCACCGGGGAGCTGTTTTTT. Amino acid sequence: CASSRGLAGTGELFF.

The rearrangement uses TRBV2 and TRBJ2-3, with TRBD2 matching over 7 bases. Germline loops: CDR1 SNHLY, CDR2 FYNNEI. This CDR3 is 11 amino acids long. Trimming cost V 4 bases and J 11 bases; bases outside gene matches: 3. CDR3 protein: CASSAAGRQYF. The CDR3 coding sequence is TGTGCCAGCAGTGCAGCGGGAAGGCAGTATTTT.

The chain couples TRBV5-4 to TRBJ2-3; D perhaps matches TRBD1 (6 bases). The germline V gene encodes CDR1 SGHNT and CDR2 YYREEE (reference sequence). This CDR3 spans 14 amino acids. V was clipped by 4 bases and J by 4 bases, with 13 bases between them. The CDR3: CASSRTDWPDTQYF. Here the CDR3 DNA reads TGTGCCAGCAGCAGGACAGATTGGCCAGATACGCAGTATTTT.

This chain links TRBV5-4 with TRBJ2-5, with 13 bases aligning to TRBD2. The ends lost 3 bases at V and 2 bases at J; junction bases unmatched: 1. This CDR3 spans 15 amino acids. CDR1 SGHNT and CDR2 YYREEE come from the germline V gene (reference sequence). CDR3 DNA sequence: TGTGCCAGCAGCTCGGGACTAGCGGGGCAAGAGACCCAGTACTTC. Its translation: CASSSGLAGQETQYF. The complete variable domain, with remaining parts taken from reference TRBV5-4 and TRBJ2-5, reads ETGVTQSPTHLIKTRGQQVTLRCSSQSGHNTVSWYQQALGQGPQFIFQYYREEENGRGNFPPRFSGLQFPNYSSELNVNALELDDSALYLCASSSGLAGQETQYFGPGTRLLVL.

The CDR3 DNA reads TGTGCCAGCAGCTTGGTCGACAGGGACAAATCACCCCTCCACTTT. Its translation is CASSLVDRDKSPLHF. V is TRBV5-6 and J is TRBJ1-6, with 7 bases matching TRBD1. CDR1 SGHDT and CDR2 YYEEEE come from the germline V gene. V gave up 0 bases and J gave up 10 bases; unmatched junction bases: 7. This CDR3 has 15 residues.

The chain joins TRBV7-3 to TRBJ1-1; D is ambiguous. Trimming left V 0 bases short and J 4 bases short, with 6 bases between. Germline V gives CDR1 SGHTA, CDR2 FQGTGA. The length of the CDR3 is 13 residues. CDR3 residues: CASSLTPLTEAFF. DNA of the CDR3: TGTGCCAGCAGCTTAACCCCCCTCACTGAAGCTTTCTTT.

This chain uses TRBV7-2 with TRBJ1-1; D is possibly TRBD1 (6 bases). Trimming took off 2 bases at V and 5 bases at J, with 12 bases between the two ends. Germline V CDR1 and CDR2: SGHTA, FQGNSA. This CDR3 has 14 residues. CDR3 region: CASSLQGGGTEAFF. In nucleotides, the CDR3 is TGTGCCAGCAGCTTACAAGGGGGTGGAACTGAAGCTTTCTTT.

The chain recombines TRBV1 with TRBJ1-6. TRBV1 corresponds to a pseudogene. The CDR3 has 16 residues. CDR3 in amino acids: CTSSQHVSSYNSPLHF. In nucleotides, the CDR3 is TGCACCAGCAGCCAGCACGTTTCCTCCTATAATTCACCCCTCCACTTT.